Each of the 25 T cell receptor beta chains below was sequenced from the same sample in a study of PD-L1 blockade in urothelial cancer. The time point here: pretreatment peripheral blood. Measured with immunoSEQ multiplex PCR; TCRdb has only the in-frame clones, and not every one. The data contain some 57,000 clones, over 65% of them singletons. The specimen was PBMCs, collected around atezolizumab (anti-PD-L1) treatment. These receptors all come from a man aged 50-60 years with urothelial cancer.

The chain uses TRBV11-2 and TRBJ2-7; D is perhaps TRBD2 (5 bases). The CDR3 consists of 14 residues. Trimming stripped 3 bases from V and 3 bases from J, with 12 bases between. Germline V lookup: CDR1 SGHAT, CDR2 FQNNGV. Here the CDR3 DNA reads TGTGCCAGCAGCTTGAGCCCCACTAGCTACGAGCAGTACTTC. It codes for CASSLSPTSYEQYF.

The V and J genes are TRBV18 and TRBJ1-2; the D gene is possibly TRBD1 (5 bases). The V gene lost 5 bases and the J gene lost 2 bases, with 12 bases spanning the gap. CDR3 length: 14 residues. CDR1 is KGHSH, CDR2 LQKENI, per germline. CDR3 sequence reads: CASSTAGRNYGYTF. As DNA, the CDR3 is TGTGCCAGCTCAACGGCGGGACGGAACTATGGCTACACCTTC.

This clone was seen once. The V and J genes are TRBV7-7 and TRBJ2-5, with D perhaps TRBD2 (6 bases). Germline CDR1 is SSHAT and CDR2 is FNYEAQ (reference sequence). V shed 5 bases and J shed 4 bases, with 11 bases lying between them. The CDR3 consists of 13 residues. CDR3 coding DNA: TGTGCCAGCAGCCGGGGGTTCCCAGAGACCCAGTACTTC. It is translated as CASSRGFPETQYF.

This clone has a count of ten or more. The rearrangement joins TRBV5-4 to TRBJ2-5; no clear D gene. Germline V gene sequence: CDR1 SGHNT, CDR2 YYREEE (reference sequence). The CDR3 runs 13 residues. Trimming removed 0 bases at V and 2 bases at J, with 5 bases between. The CDR3 reads CASSLATQETQYF. CDR3 in DNA: TGTGCCAGCAGCTTGGCTACTCAAGAGACCCAGTACTTC.

The rearrangement joins TRBV10-2 to TRBJ2-1, with 7 bases lining up with TRBD2. This CDR3 comprises 14 residues. From germline, CDR1 is WSHSY and CDR2 SAAADI. Trimming took 3 bases from V and 3 from J; bases not matched to a gene: 2. CDR3 region: CASSDPSGYNEQFF. The CDR3 nucleotides read TGCGCCAGCAGTGATCCTAGCGGCTACAATGAGCAGTTCTTC.

The chain carries TRBV6-6 and TRBJ2-7, with 10 bases that match TRBD2. The CDR3 is made up of 16 amino acids. V gave up 6 bases and J gave up 0 bases; unmatched junction bases: 8. The germline gives CDR1 MNHNY, CDR2 SVGAGI (reference sequence). The CDR3 DNA reads TGTGCCAGCAGCCCCACTAAGCGGGAGGGCTCCTACGAGCAGTACTTC. Encoded protein: CASSPTKREGSYEQYF.

The chain joins TRBV11-1 to TRBJ2-5, with D unclear. Germline CDR1 SGHAT, CDR2 FQDESV (reference sequence). The CDR3 has 14 residues. Trimming stripped 5 bases from V and 5 bases from J, with 15 bases between. Here the CDR3 reads CASSPPTKLETQYF. Written as DNA, the CDR3 is TGTGCCAGCAGCCCCCCTACTAAGTTGGAGACCCAGTACTTC.

The CDR3 DNA is TGCGCCAGCAGCTTGGGGGGACAGGGAAGGAATGAGCAGTTCTTC. Translating it yields CASSLGGQGRNEQFF. The genes are TRBV5-1 and TRBJ2-1, with 9 nucleotides matching TRBD1. CDR1 and CDR2 from the germline V gene are SGHRS and YFSETQ. After removal of 0 bases from V and 7 bases from J, the junction contained 5 bases not matched to a gene. The CDR3 has 15 amino acids.

The chain is built from TRBV28 and TRBJ2-1; TRBD1 aligns across 10 bases. Unmatched junction bases numbered 8, after V lost 1 base and J lost 5 bases. The CDR3 spans 17 residues. Germline values: CDR1 MDHEN, CDR2 SYDVKM. CDR3 in DNA: TGTGCCAGCAGTTTATTCTCCGGGACAGGGGCCCACAATGAGCAGTTCTTC. Encoded protein: CASSLFSGTGAHNEQFF. The full variable domain, in which reference TRBV28 and TRBJ2-1 provide the parts outside the CDR3, is DVKVTQSSRYLVKRTGEKVFLECVQDMDHENMFWYRQDPGLGLRLIYFSYDVKMKEKGDIPEGYSVSREKKERFSLILESASTNQTSMYLCASSLFSGTGAHNEQFFGPGTRLTVL.

The chain joins TRBV9 to TRBJ1-3, with D uncertain. V was shortened by 0 bases and J by 0 bases, with 4 bases between the two germline ends. There are 14 residues in the CDR3. CDR1 SGDLS and CDR2 YYNGEE come from the germline V gene. CDR3 in amino acids: CASSVASSGNTIYF. CDR3 in DNA: TGTGCCAGCAGCGTAGCCAGCTCTGGAAACACCATATATTTT.

This clone was picked up one time. This sequence joins TRBV28 and TRBJ1-5, with 11 bases aligning to TRBD1. Per the germline V gene, CDR1 is MDHEN and CDR2 is SYDVKM. The V segment lost 5 bases and the J segment 6 bases; nucleotides outside the gene matches: 9. CDR3 size: 16 residues. The CDR3 DNA is TGTGCCAGCAGTCCAGGCGGACAGGGGGCAAGTCAGCCCCAGCATTTT. It yields the protein CASSPGGQGASQPQHF.

V gene TRBV9 combines with J gene TRBJ1-6; maybe TRBD1 (6 bases). With 3 bases removed from V and 0 bases from J, the gap between germline ends came to 13 bases. The germline CDR1 and CDR2 sequences are SGDLS and YYNGEE. This CDR3 is built from 17 residues. CDR3 sequence: CASSERDRRSYNSPLHF. CDR3 sequence (DNA): TGTGCCAGCAGCGAAAGAGACAGGCGCTCCTATAATTCACCCCTCCACTTT. The full variable domain, with the rest looked up from reference TRBV9 and TRBJ1-6, is DSGVTQTPKHLITATGQRVTLRCSPRSGDLSVYWYQQSLDQGLQFLIQYYNGEERAKGNILERFSAQQFPDLHSELNLSSLELGDSALYFCASSERDRRSYNSPLHFGNGTRLTVT.

In its sample, this clone was seen a few times. This chain links TRBV6-5 with TRBJ1-1; TRBD1 agrees at 10 bases. Germline CDR1 is MNHEY and CDR2 is SVGAGI. This CDR3 is 14 amino acids long. Losses at the gene ends were 6 bases for V and 3 bases for J; bases not matched to a gene: 4. Here the CDR3 reads CASRQDRGHTEAFF. The CDR3 DNA is TGTGCCAGCAGACAAGACAGGGGGCACACTGAAGCTTTCTTT.

The V gene is TRBV7-2, the J gene TRBJ2-7; 8 bases are a match to TRBD1. The germline V gene has CDR1 SGHTA and CDR2 FQGNSA. Trimming cost V 0 bases and J 6 bases; bases outside gene matches: 4. The CDR3 loop spans 14 amino acids. The DNA of the CDR3 is TGTGCCAGCAGCTTAGCGACCGACAGGGGCGAGCAGTACTTC. Its protein is CASSLATDRGEQYF. Variable domain in full (rest from reference TRBV7-2 and TRBJ2-7): GAGVSQSPSNKVTEKGKDVELRCDPISGHTALYWYRQSLGQGLEFLIYFQGNSAPDKSGLPSDRFSAERTGGSVSTLTIQRTQQEDSAVYLCASSLATDRGEQYFGPGTRLTVT.

This clone was detected only once. The CDR3 spells CASSLGGQANEKLFF. In DNA, the CDR3 is TGTGCCAGCAGCTTGGGGGGACAGGCTAATGAAAAACTGTTTTTT. The chain carries TRBV11-2 and TRBJ1-4; 8 positions agree with TRBD1. The germline V gene has CDR1 SGHAT and CDR2 FQNNGV. After removal of 3 bases from V and 3 bases from J, the junction contained 3 bases not matched to a gene. This CDR3 spans 15 amino acids.

The chain combines TRBV6-6 with TRBJ1-3; tentative D call: TRBD1 (6 bases). There are 12 residues in the CDR3. Germline V lookup: CDR1 MNHNY, CDR2 SVGAGI (reference sequence). V lost 11 bases, J lost 4 bases, and 12 bases lay in between. Here the CDR3 reads CAVITGGNTIYF. In DNA form, the CDR3 reads TGTGCCGTAATCACAGGGGGAAACACCATATATTTT.

The chain uses TRBV7-9 and TRBJ2-5; 13 bases fit TRBD2. This CDR3 contains 16 residues. Germline lookup yields CDR1 SEHNR and CDR2 FQNEAQ (reference sequence). V dropped 3 bases and J dropped 3; count of bases not matched to a gene: 4. The CDR3 loop reads CASSFGTSGIKETQYF. The CDR3 bases are TGTGCCAGCAGCTTCGGGACTAGCGGGATAAAAGAGACCCAGTACTTC.

The CDR3 here is CASSKLAEFPTDTQYF. In DNA, the CDR3 is TGTGCCAGCAGCAAACTAGCGGAGTTCCCCACAGATACGCAGTATTTT. This sequence joins TRBV11-2 and TRBJ2-3; 8 bases line up with TRBD2. Per germline, CDR1 SGHAT and CDR2 FQNNGV. This CDR3 contains 16 residues. The J segment lost 2 bases and the V segment lost 5 bases, leaving 9 bases of the junction unmatched.

The V call is TRBV7-9, the J call TRBJ1-2, with a tentative D call TRBD1 (6 bases). Trimming pared 1 base from V and 4 bases from J, leaving 7 bases between. The CDR3 has 13 amino acids. The germline gives CDR1 SEHNR, CDR2 FQNEAQ (reference sequence). The CDR3 protein is CASSLGTAYGYTF. Here the CDR3 DNA reads TGTGCCAGCAGCTTAGGGACAGCCTATGGCTACACCTTC.

A few counts support this clone. The V call is TRBV6-5, the J call TRBJ1-1, with D tentatively TRBD1 (5 bases). The CDR3 length is 12 residues. Germline CDR1 MNHEY, CDR2 SVGAGI. With 4 bases removed from V and 8 bases from J, the gap between germline ends came to 11 bases. The CDR3 loop is CASSWSPGEAFF. CDR3 DNA sequence: TGTGCCAGCAGTTGGTCCCCAGGGGAAGCTTTCTTT.

This chain connects TRBV29-1 to TRBJ2-1, with 10 bases identical to TRBD2. Looked up from germline, CDR1 is SQVTM and CDR2 is ANQGSEA. CDR3 length: 14 amino acids. J lost 6 bases, V lost 4 bases, and 6 bases had no gene match. DNA of the CDR3: TGCAGCGTTGCGGTCAGCGGGGGGGCCAATGAGCAGTTCTTC. Encoded protein: CSVAVSGGANEQFF.

The rearrangement joins TRBV7-2 to TRBJ1-4, with a weak D call TRBD1 (6 bases). This CDR3 region has 15 residues. Trimming removed 5 bases from V and 3 bases from J, with 13 bases in between. Germline V lookup: CDR1 SGHTA, CDR2 FQGNSA. CDR3 protein: CASSLIQGANEKLFF. CDR3 DNA: TGTGCCAGCAGCCTCATACAGGGTGCTAATGAAAAACTGTTTTTT.

This chain connects TRBV6-4 to TRBJ2-1; D gene unclear. Germline CDR1 and CDR2: MRHNA and SNTAGT. The CDR3 contains 16 residues. The germline V and J ends were trimmed by 8 bases and 5 bases, with 22 bases remaining between them. The CDR3 is CASPPPQVRENNEQFF. In DNA, the CDR3 is TGTGCCAGCCCCCCCCCGCAGGTCCGAGAGAACAATGAGCAGTTCTTC.

The chain carries TRBV9 and TRBJ2-7; 9 bases fit TRBD2. The trim removed 3 bases at V and 2 bases at J, leaving 3 bases unmatched. The CDR3 consists of 14 residues. The germline V gene encodes CDR1 SGDLS and CDR2 YYNGEE. Here the CDR3 reads CASSAVAGAYEQYF. CDR3 coding DNA: TGTGCCAGCAGCGCCGTAGCGGGGGCCTACGAGCAGTACTTC.

V gene TRBV6-5 combines with J gene TRBJ1-5; perhaps TRBD1 as D (5 bases). Germline CDR1 is MNHEY and CDR2 is SVGAGI. The germline V and J ends were trimmed by 7 bases and 0 bases, with 13 bases remaining between them. The CDR3 has 15 amino acids. CDR3 sequence reads: CASTDSPSSNQPQHF. CDR3 bases: TGTGCCAGCACCGACAGCCCCTCTAGCAATCAGCCCCAGCATTTT.